Below, 2 T cell receptor beta chains from the same sample are listed, as sequenced in a study of T cell responses to AZD1222 COVID-19 vaccine. TCRdb's copy holds only in-frame clones and misses some; the assay was immunoSEQ multiplex PCR. The table lists about 120,000 clones, 92% of them singletons. The starting material was peripheral blood, obtained on day 0 of AZD1222 vaccination. The receptors stem from an adult in good health.

V gene TRBV19 combines with J gene TRBJ1-4, with unresolved D. This CDR3 comprises 14 residues. CDR1 is LNHDA and CDR2 is SQIVND in the germline V gene (reference sequence). Deletions cut 6 bases from V and 4 bases from J, with 12 bases between. In DNA form, the CDR3 reads TGTGCCAGTAGCCCTCCACTATTTAATGAAAAACTGTTTTTT. Translated, it gives CASSPPLFNEKLFF. The full variable domain, rest sourced from reference TRBV19 and TRBJ1-4, is DGGITQSPKYLFRKEGQNVTLSCEQNLNHDAMYWYRQDPGQGLRLIYYSQIVNDFQKGDIAEGYSVSREKKESFPLTVTSAQKNPTAFYLCASSPPLFNEKLFFGSGTQLSVL.

This sequence joins TRBV5-1 and TRBJ2-7; 7 bases are a match to TRBD2. CDR1 and CDR2 from the germline V gene are SGHRS and YFSETQ. The CDR3 is made up of 14 amino acids. With 6 bases clipped from V and 5 bases from J, the junction kept 11 bases outside the gene matches. The CDR3 loop is CASNEIAGTDEQYF. As DNA, the CDR3 is TGCGCCAGCAACGAAATAGCGGGTACCGACGAGCAGTACTTC.